This T cell receptor beta chain was identified during a study of a mutant IDH1 vaccine in newly diagnosed glioma. Study-level information: Patients' prior therapy spanned radiotherapy, temozolomide, or both; most underwent both.

On this clone: No antigen is known for it.

Documented time point: week 11, during vaccination. Topical imiquimod was applied with each vaccine dose, which held 300 ug of mutant IDH1 20-mer peptide. This CDR3 comprises 13 residues. CDR1 is SEHNR, CDR2 FQNEAQ, per germline (reference sequence). V was pared by 5 bases and J by 4 bases, with 12 bases between. Generated by immunoSEQ multiplex PCR, the TCRdb table keeps only in-frame clones and is missing some. The repertoire consists of around 62,000 clones, with 70% to 90% occurring once and the leading ten covering more than 1.5%. The genes are TRBV7-9 and TRBJ2-7; unclear D gene. The sample in question was PBMCs, obtained from a glioma patient whose treatment included an IDH1 peptide vaccine. The sequence was collected from a man in his forties with glioma. CDR3 DNA: TGTGCCAGCAGCCTAAGGCTAGGGTACGAGCAGTACTTC. It translates to CASSLRLGYEQYF. The entire variable domain, with the rest obtained from reference TRBV7-9 and TRBJ2-7, is as follows: DTGVSQNPRHKITKRGQNVTFRCDPISEHNRLYWYRQTLGQGPEFLTYFQNEAQLEKSRLLSDRFSAERPKGSFSTLEIQRTEQGDSAMYLCASSLRLGYEQYFGPGTRLTVT.